This T cell receptor (beta chain) was sequenced for a study of T-cell reconstitution after alpha-beta-depleted transplantation in children. Researchers prepared the TCRbeta library using unique molecular identifiers, the study reports. TCRdb re-called the PCR reads with MiXCR, one entry per CDR3 protein. The sample has some 200,000 distinct CDR3 sequences; 9.7% are singletons. This clonotype has more than one count but fewer than ten. CDR3 length: 16 residues. V gave up 4 bases and J gave up 2 bases; unmatched junction bases: 10. The germline gives CDR1 LGHDT, CDR2 YNNKEL (reference sequence). The chain recombines TRBV3-1 with TRBJ2-7; 8 bases fit TRBD2. The sequences come from PBMCs from the stem cell graft donor, collected from the stem cell graft. The sequence was obtained from a human donor who donated a stem cell graft to a child with SCID. CDR3 in DNA: TGTGCCAGCAGCCCCGAAGGGAGCGGGGGCACCTACGAGCAGTACTTC. Translating gives CASSPEGSGGTYEQYF.